This record looks at one T cell receptor (beta chain) sequence and its context. Its antigen is currently unknown. Repertoires were generated with immunoSEQ multiplex PCR, while TCRdb's copy carries only in-frame clones and drops some. This table has about 72,000 clones, 87% appearing once. V lost 4 bases, J lost 5 bases, and 11 bases lay in between. Germline V CDR1 and CDR2: LGHNA, YNFKEQ. The CDR3 has 13 amino acids. The sample belongs to a study of T cell responses to AZD1222 COVID-19 vaccine. Overall study results and limits: The donor cohort was predominantly white British with a female majority, and clonal diversity may have been underestimated. Repertoire sampling happened only post peak T cell response.

The sequencing used peripheral blood, collected on day 0 of AZD1222 vaccination. V gene TRBV4-2 combines with J gene TRBJ1-1; D call uncertain. The receptor comes from an adult in good health. CDR3 amino acids: CASSPPIGTEAFF. The CDR3 DNA sequence: TGTGCCAGCAGCCCCCCTATAGGGACTGAAGCTTTCTTT.